The 2 T cell receptor beta chains below all came from one sample that was sequenced in a study of sequential checkpoint blockade in melanoma (dated by TCRdb to between 2017 and 2020). Receptors were amplified or captured by the immunoSEQ multiplex PCR assay. The table comes from immuneACCESS by way of TCRdb, which keeps in-frame sequences with V and J called. Part of the clones is missing from these tables; in studies checked, under half for an unresolved V gene and the rest for unknown reasons. This sample has roughly 8,400 clones in its table, and 90% of those were observed once. The ten largest clones represent roughly 14% of the sample. The sample's treatment or condition label is to be understood as: randomized to nivolumab then ipilimumab (arm A) or the reverse (arm B). Sequenced here: CD8+ T cells sorted from blood (inferred from file names), sampled from a patient given nivolumab and ipilimumab in sequence. The source is a human donor with melanoma.

CDR3 in DNA: TGTGCCAGCAGTTTAGGCCAGGGGAATCAGCCCCAGCATTTT. Its protein is CASSLGQGNQPQHF. The chain carries TRBV28 and TRBJ1-5, with D possibly being TRBD1 (6 bases). The germline V gene encodes CDR1 MDHEN and CDR2 SYDVKM. This CDR3 region has 14 residues. Trimming took off 2 bases at V and 4 bases at J, with 9 bases between the two ends. The variable domain in full, completed from reference TRBV28 and TRBJ1-5, reads DVKVTQSSRYLVKRTGEKVFLECVQDMDHENMFWYRQDPGLGLRLIYFSYDVKMKEKGDIPEGYSVSREKKERFSLILESASTNQTSMYLCASSLGQGNQPQHFGDGTRLSIL.

This sequence joins TRBV6-5 and TRBJ2-7; maybe TRBD2 (6 bases). CDR3 length: 13 residues. Germline assignment: CDR1 MNHEY and CDR2 SVGAGI. V lost 2 bases to trimming and J lost 5 bases, with 10 bases between them. The CDR3 loop reads CASSYRRGNEQYF. CDR3 coding DNA: TGTGCCAGCAGTTACAGGCGCGGGAACGAGCAGTACTTC.